The rows below give T cell receptor beta chains drawn from one sample of a study of post-analysis software for immune sequencing data. TCRdb reanalysed the PCR reads using MiXCR and keeps one entry per CDR3 protein. The sample lists about 460,000 distinct CDR3 sequences; under 55% were seen once. The material sequenced was blood. The receptors were gathered from a girl between 10 and 17 years old with multiple sclerosis. Both conserved end residues are part of each CDR3. Each record gives: D gene, J gene, clone size, V gene, CDR3 DNA, CDR3 protein. D genes are given only for firm matches. Expanded clones get a size class; other rows say once, few or many, or leave the size out.

-,TRBJ2-2,once,TRBV4-1,TGCGCCAGCAGCCAACCCTGGGGGCCCGGGGAGCTGTTTTTT,CASSQPWGPGELFF
TRBD2,TRBJ2-3,-,TRBV6-2/TRBV6-3,TGTGCCAGCAGTTATTGGACTAGCGGGAGGCGCTCAGATACGCAGTATTTT,CASSYWTSGRRSDTQYF
TRBD1,TRBJ1-5,-,TRBV27,TGTGCCAGCAGTCTCTACGGCCCCGGGACAGATAGCAATCAGCCCCAGCATTTT,CASSLYGPGTDSNQPQHF
TRBD2,TRBJ2-3,-,TRBV6-2/TRBV6-3,TGTGCCAGCAGAATAGCGGGAGATGAACGAGATACGCAGTATTTT,CASRIAGDERDTQYF
-,TRBJ2-3,few,TRBV20-1,TGCAGTGCTAGAGAGGGCAGGGACCGATCTCCCACAGATACGCAGTATTTT,CSAREGRDRSPTDTQYF
TRBD1,TRBJ2-3,-,TRBV15,TGTGCCGTACAGGGGGCGAATGCCGATACGCAGTATTTT,CAVQGANADTQYF
-,TRBJ2-1,few,TRBV20-1,TGCAGTGGATCAGGACGCGCTAAGTGGGAGCAGTTCTTC,CSGSGRAKWEQFF
-,TRBJ1-2,few,TRBV5-1,TGCGCCAGCGGCCCTGGGTCGGACTATGGCTACACCTTC,CASGPGSDYGYTF
-,TRBJ2-1,-,TRBV10-2,TGCGCCATCCGACAGGCGTTAAACAATGAGCAGTTCTTC,CAIRQALNNEQFF
TRBD1,TRBJ2-6,-,TRBV4-3,TGCGCCAGCAGCCAGGAACAGGGGTCCGGGGCCAACGTCCTGACTTTC,CASSQEQGSGANVLTF
-,TRBJ2-5,few,TRBV29-1,TGCAGCGTTGAGGGCAGGCTCCAAGAGACCCAGTACTTC,CSVEGRLQETQYF
-,TRBJ2-7,few,TRBV24-1,TGTGCCACCAGTGAAGGGTACTACGAGCAGTACTTC,CATSEGYYEQYF
TRBD1,TRBJ2-1,-,TRBV5-1,TGCGCCAGCAGCTCGACAGGGGCCCTCTCCTACAATGAGCAGTTCTTC,CASSSTGALSYNEQFF
TRBD2,TRBJ2-3,-,TRBV11-2,TGTGCCAGCAGCTACCCCGGGACTAGCGGGAGGGGCTATACAGATACGCAGTATTTT,CASSYPGTSGRGYTDTQYF
-,TRBJ2-5,-,TRBV9,TGTGCCAGCAGCTTAATCGGGGGTCGGGAGACCCAGTACTTC,CASSLIGGRETQYF
TRBD1,TRBJ2-3,-,TRBV4-1,TGCGCCAGCAGCACCCAGGGGGCGCGGACAGATACGCAGTATTTT,CASSTQGARTDTQYF
-,TRBJ2-7,-,TRBV5-1,TGCGCCAGCAGCGAGGGACTCCCCCCTTTCGGCGAGCAGTACTTC,CASSEGLPPFGEQYF
TRBD1,TRBJ2-1,-,TRBV19,TGTGCCAGTAGTATTGGGACAGGGTCCTACAATGAGCAGTTCTTC,CASSIGTGSYNEQFF
TRBD1,TRBJ2-4,-,TRBV7-8,TGTGCCAGCAGCGTCGGACAGGGAGCCAAAAACATTCAGTACTTC,CASSVGQGAKNIQYF
TRBD1,TRBJ1-4,few,TRBV7-6,TGTGCCAGCAGCTCCAACAGGGGGCCTAATGAAAAACTGTTTTTT,CASSSNRGPNEKLFF
-,TRBJ1-4,few,TRBV6-5,TGTGCCAGCAGTTACCGCCAGGGAGGGGCAACTAATGAAAAACTGTTTTTT,CASSYRQGGATNEKLFF
TRBD1,TRBJ2-7,few,TRBV10-3,TGTGCCATCATGCCAAGCCCCACTACAGGGGTCTACGAGCAGTACTTC,CAIMPSPTTGVYEQYF
TRBD2,TRBJ2-1,-,TRBV20-1,TGCAGTGCTAGTTGGCTAGCGGGAGTGGATGGGGGGGGTGAGCAGTTCTTC,CSASWLAGVDGGGEQFF
TRBD2,TRBJ2-1,few,TRBV5-1,TGCGCCAGCAGCCGGACTAGCGGGAGCGATGAGCAGTTCTTC,CASSRTSGSDEQFF
-,TRBJ1-5,few,TRBV28,TGTGCCAGCCGGGGGCAGGGAAGACTTCAGCCCCAGCATTTT,CASRGQGRLQPQHF
-,TRBJ2-7,few,TRBV28,TGTGCCAGCTATCCCACCGGGCTTAGCCCCACCTACGAGCAGTACTTC,CASYPTGLSPTYEQYF
-,TRBJ2-7,few,TRBV20-1,TGCAGTGCTGTTAGCCAATACGAGCAGTACTTC,CSAVSQYEQYF
TRBD1,TRBJ1-2,once,TRBV15,TGTGCCACCAGCTGGACAGGGGGCGGCTACACCTTC,CATSWTGGGYTF
TRBD2,TRBJ2-1,few,TRBV27,TGTGCCAGCAGTTTTCTCCTAGCGGGAGTCCTGGGCTACAATGAGCAGTTCTTC,CASSFLLAGVLGYNEQFF
TRBD1,TRBJ2-6,-,TRBV28,TGTGCCAGCACCTTAACCGGGACAGGGACTTCTGGGGCCAACGTCCGGACTTTC,CASTLTGTGTSGANVRTF
-,TRBJ2-1,-,TRBV3-1,TGTGCCAGCAGCCAAGACCTCAGTTTAAGGAATGAGCAGTTCTTC,CASSQDLSLRNEQFF
TRBD2,TRBJ2-7,-,TRBV9,TGTGCCAGCAGCGCCTCGACTAGCGGGAGGACAGGGGGCGAGCAGTACTTC,CASSASTSGRTGGEQYF
-,TRBJ2-4,few,TRBV24-1,TGTGCCACCAGTGATTTTGGCAGATTAGCCAAAAACATTCAGTACTTC,CATSDFGRLAKNIQYF
-,TRBJ2-4,few,TRBV20-1,TGCAGTGCTACACCACCCCGGGGACTCCGGAGGGACATTCAGTACTTC,CSATPPRGLRRDIQYF
TRBD1,TRBJ2-2,-,TRBV27,TGTGCCAGCAGTGAATACAGGGGGCGAACCGGGGAGCTGTTTTTT,CASSEYRGRTGELFF
-,TRBJ2-5,-,TRBV29-1,TGCAGCGTTGTGGGGAGGGAGACCCAGTACTTC,CSVVGRETQYF
TRBD2,TRBJ2-3,-,TRBV7-3,TGTGCCAGCAGCCCGATGATAGCGGGAGGGCCGGTTACGCAGTATTTT,CASSPMIAGGPVTQYF
TRBD1,TRBJ2-5,few,TRBV2,TGTGCCAGCAGGCGGGACAGGGGGCTTCAAGAGACCCAGTACTTC,CASRRDRGLQETQYF
TRBD2,TRBJ2-3,few,TRBV28,TGTGCCAGCAGTAAAAAACGCGGGGGTCGCCCAGATACGCAGTATTTT,CASSKKRGGRPDTQYF
-,TRBJ2-1,few,TRBV7-2,TGTGCCAGCAGCTCCAACAGGGTTGCTTGGGATGAGCAGTTCTTC,CASSSNRVAWDEQFF
TRBD1,TRBJ2-1,-,TRBV5-1,TGCGCCAGCAGCCCAATTATGGGACAGGCGAGCCCTAATGAGCAGTTCTTC,CASSPIMGQASPNEQFF
-,TRBJ2-2,-,TRBV20-1,TGCAGTACGGGACACACCGGGGAGCTGTTTTTT,CSTGHTGELFF
-,TRBJ1-5,-,TRBV6-6,TGTGCCAGCATTCGACAGAATAGCAATCAGCCCCAGCATTTT,CASIRQNSNQPQHF
-,TRBJ2-7,few,TRBV20-1,TGCAGTGCTAGAGATATCCGCGACCTCTACGAGCAGTACTTC,CSARDIRDLYEQYF